This TCR beta chain was recovered during a study of T cells in Graves' hyperthyroidism and ophthalmopathy. Findings of the study overall: Ophthalmopathy and stable hyperthyroidism were separated by a 13 V-J model. Most thyroid clonotypes with frequency above 0.001 were detected in blood.

Based on clinical symptoms, serum thyroxine and TRAb, thyroid ultrasound and orbital computed tomography, diagnoses were reached. This clonotype was detected ten times or more. Its antigen is undetermined. There were TCR beta CDR3 regions amplified from RNA transcripts. An initial round of RT-PCR targeting the TCR CDR3 relied on the HTBI primer set. TCRdb processed the multiplex PCR reads anew with MiXCR; each CDR3 protein has one entry. Among 300,000 to 400,000 distinct CDR3 sequences, around 23% were seen once, and the ten largest hold 50%. The V gene end was trimmed by 5 bases and the J gene end by 4 bases; junction bases not matched to a gene: 3. Germline CDR1 and CDR2: MNHEY and SMNVEV (reference sequence). The CDR3 spans 15 residues.

Sequenced: blood. This receptor was taken from a woman between 50 and 59 years old with Graves' hyperthyroidism. This chain connects TRBV27 to TRBJ2-3, with 13 bases aligning to TRBD2. The CDR3 region is CASSTSGGAPDTQYF. As DNA, the CDR3 is TGTGCCAGCAGTACTAGCGGGGGGGCCCCAGATACGCAGTATTTT.